These 5 T cell receptor beta chains came from one sample sequenced in a study of T cells after posttransplantation cyclophosphamide. Clones were read by immunoSEQ multiplex PCR, and TCRdb kept only the in-frame ones, dropping some. The table records around 2,100 clones, roughly 94% of them present only once. The sequenced sample was naive CD8+ T cells sorted from PBMCs. The receptors here all came from a woman aged 60-70 years in good health, CMV-negative, and a related stem cell transplant donor.

The J gene is TRBJ2-3, the V gene TRBV28, with a weak D call TRBD2 (6 bases). CDR1 and CDR2 (germline): MDHEN, SYDVKM. There are 14 residues in the CDR3. Trimming stripped 2 bases from V and 1 base from J, with 7 bases between. The CDR3 loop reads CASSLQRGTDTQYF. The CDR3 nucleotides are TGTGCCAGCAGTTTACAGCGGGGCACAGATACGCAGTATTTT.

The chain links TRBV2 to TRBJ1-5, with 9 bases aligning to TRBD1. Looked up from germline, CDR1 is SNHLY and CDR2 is FYNNEI. The CDR3 is 16 amino acids. The V and J ends lost 4 bases and 6 bases, in that order; junction bases with no gene match: 10. Here the CDR3 reads CASSGGNRGPSQPQHF. CDR3 nucleotide sequence: TGTGCCAGCAGTGGAGGGAACAGGGGGCCCTCTCAGCCCCAGCATTTT.

The chain links TRBV4-1 to TRBJ2-1; D uncertain. CDR3 length equals 12 residues. The V end lost 2 bases, the J end lost 4 bases, and 3 bases lay between the germline ends. Per germline, CDR1 MGHRA and CDR2 YSYEKL. CDR3 protein: CASSQPYNEQFF. CDR3 nucleotides: TGCGCCAGCAGCCAACCGTACAATGAGCAGTTCTTC.

This clone is a singleton in its sample. The V gene is TRBV5-8, the J gene TRBJ2-5; tentatively, D is TRBD1 (6 bases). The CDR3 loop spans 14 amino acids. Germline values: CDR1 SGHTS, CDR2 YDEGEE. The V end lost 4 bases, the J end lost 5 bases, and 15 bases lay between the germline ends. The CDR3 spells CASSLGGIGETQYF. As DNA, the CDR3 is TGTGCCAGCAGCCTAGGGGGAATTGGTGAGACCCAGTACTTC.

CDR3 sequence reads: CASSYETGVRTGELFF. CDR3 DNA sequence: TGTGCCAGCAGTTACGAGACAGGGGTGCGCACCGGGGAGCTGTTTTTT. The chain has TRBV6-5 and TRBJ2-2, with 8 bases that match TRBD1. CDR1 and CDR2 from the germline V gene are MNHEY and SVGAGI. V lost 2 bases and J lost 4; bases outside the gene matches: 6. This CDR3 region has 16 residues.